The source of this TCR beta chain is a study of neurological immune-mediated disorders. Using its own MiXCR run on the 5' RACE reads, TCRdb lists one record per CDR3 protein. The sample lists 75,000 to 95,000 distinct CDR3 sequences; roughly 15% were seen once. The CDR3 loop spans 14 amino acids. V lost 8 bases to trimming and J lost 4 bases, with 17 bases between them. The table lists this clonotype with many counts. V usage is TRBV12-3 or TRBV12-4 and J usage is TRBJ1-2; weak D call: TRBD1 (6 bases). Source material: PBMCs. The sequence was obtained from a middle-aged woman in good health. The CDR3 reads CASGIGGPSYGYTF. DNA of the CDR3: TGTGCCAGCGGAATAGGGGGACCATCCTATGGCTACACCTTC.